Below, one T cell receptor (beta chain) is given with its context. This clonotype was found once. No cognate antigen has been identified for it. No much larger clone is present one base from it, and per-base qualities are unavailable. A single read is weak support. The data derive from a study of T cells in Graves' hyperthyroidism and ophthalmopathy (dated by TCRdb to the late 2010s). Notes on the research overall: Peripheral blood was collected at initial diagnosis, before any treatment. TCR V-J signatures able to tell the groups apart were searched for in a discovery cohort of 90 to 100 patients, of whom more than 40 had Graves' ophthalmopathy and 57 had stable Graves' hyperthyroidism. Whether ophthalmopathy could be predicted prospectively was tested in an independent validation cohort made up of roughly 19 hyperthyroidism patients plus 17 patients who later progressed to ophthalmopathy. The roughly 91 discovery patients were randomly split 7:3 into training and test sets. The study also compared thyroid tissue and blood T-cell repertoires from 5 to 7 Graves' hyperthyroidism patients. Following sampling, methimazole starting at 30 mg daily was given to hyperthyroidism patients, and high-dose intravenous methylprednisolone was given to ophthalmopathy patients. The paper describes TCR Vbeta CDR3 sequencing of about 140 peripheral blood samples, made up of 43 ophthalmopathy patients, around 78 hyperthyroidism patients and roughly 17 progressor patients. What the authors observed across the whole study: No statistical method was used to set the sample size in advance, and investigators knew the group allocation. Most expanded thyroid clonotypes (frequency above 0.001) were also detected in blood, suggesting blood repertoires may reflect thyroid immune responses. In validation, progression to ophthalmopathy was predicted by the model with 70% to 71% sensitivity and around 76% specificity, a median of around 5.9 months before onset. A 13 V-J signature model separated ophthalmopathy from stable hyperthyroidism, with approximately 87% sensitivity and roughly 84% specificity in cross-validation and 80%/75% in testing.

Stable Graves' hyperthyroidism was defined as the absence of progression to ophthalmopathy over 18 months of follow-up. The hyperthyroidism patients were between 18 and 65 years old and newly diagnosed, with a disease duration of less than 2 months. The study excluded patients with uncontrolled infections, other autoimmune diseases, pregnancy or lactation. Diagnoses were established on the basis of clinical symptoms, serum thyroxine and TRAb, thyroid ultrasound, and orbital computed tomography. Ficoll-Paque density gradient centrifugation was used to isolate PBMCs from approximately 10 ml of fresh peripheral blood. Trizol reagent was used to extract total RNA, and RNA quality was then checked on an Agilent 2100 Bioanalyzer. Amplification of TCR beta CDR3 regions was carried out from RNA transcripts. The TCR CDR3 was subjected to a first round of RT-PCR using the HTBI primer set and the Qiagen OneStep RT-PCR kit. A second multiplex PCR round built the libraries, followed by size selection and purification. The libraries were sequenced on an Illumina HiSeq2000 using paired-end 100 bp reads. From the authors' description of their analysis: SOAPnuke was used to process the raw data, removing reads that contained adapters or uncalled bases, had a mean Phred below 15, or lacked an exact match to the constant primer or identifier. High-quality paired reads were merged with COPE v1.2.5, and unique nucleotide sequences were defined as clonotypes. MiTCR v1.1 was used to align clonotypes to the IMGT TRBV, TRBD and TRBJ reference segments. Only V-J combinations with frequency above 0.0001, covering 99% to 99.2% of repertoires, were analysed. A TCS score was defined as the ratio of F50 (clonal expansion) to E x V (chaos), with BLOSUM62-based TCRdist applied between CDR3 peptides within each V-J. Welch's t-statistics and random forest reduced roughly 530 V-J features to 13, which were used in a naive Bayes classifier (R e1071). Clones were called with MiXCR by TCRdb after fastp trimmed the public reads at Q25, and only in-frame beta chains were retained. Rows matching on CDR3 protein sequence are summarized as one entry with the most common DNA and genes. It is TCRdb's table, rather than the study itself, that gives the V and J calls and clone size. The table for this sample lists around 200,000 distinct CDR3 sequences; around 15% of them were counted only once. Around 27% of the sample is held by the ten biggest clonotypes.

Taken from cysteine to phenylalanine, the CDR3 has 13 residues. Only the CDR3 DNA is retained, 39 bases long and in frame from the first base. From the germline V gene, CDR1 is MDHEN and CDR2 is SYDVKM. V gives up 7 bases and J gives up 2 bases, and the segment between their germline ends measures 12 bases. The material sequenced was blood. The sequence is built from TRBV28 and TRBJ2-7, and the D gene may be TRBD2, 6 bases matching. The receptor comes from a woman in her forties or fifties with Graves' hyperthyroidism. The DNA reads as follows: TGTGCCAGCATGGTGGAGGGTACCTACGAGCAGTACTTC. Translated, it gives CASMVEGTYEQYF.